The clone carrying this T cell receptor beta chain was seen just once. The data belong to a study of CD8 T cells in Susac syndrome. RNA amounts of about 0.45 to 1 ug underwent reverse transcription with random hexamers. An immunoSEQ multiplex PCR amplified TCR beta CDR3 over 54 Vbeta and 13 Jbeta. TCRdb called the immunoSEQ multiplex PCR reads again in MiXCR, with one record for every CDR3 protein. The sample has 330,000 or so distinct CDR3 sequences, about 88% seen once; the top ten hold 0.18%. The germline V gene has CDR1 MNHEY and CDR2 SVGEGT. V shed 5 bases and J shed 2 bases, with 13 bases lying between them. The CDR3 totals 15 residues. CD8+ and CD4+ blood T cells underwent TCR beta sequencing. Control patients had untreated stable or active relapsing-remitting multiple sclerosis by revised McDonald criteria. While CD8+ and CD4+ T cells were isolated negatively, TEMRA cells were enriched by FACS.

V and J are TRBV6-2 or TRBV6-3 and TRBJ2-1, with D hard to call. Sequencing was carried out using CD8+ T cells from PBMCs. This sequence originates from a human donor with multiple sclerosis. CDR3: CASSIGPRTYNEQFF. The CDR3 DNA sequence: TGTGCCAGCAGTATAGGTCCGAGAACCTACAATGAGCAGTTCTTC.